The T cell receptor beta chain described here comes from a study of regulatory T cells in long-lasting Graves disease. Findings of the study overall: TRBV28 was favored in persistent disease, as were TRBJ1-2 and TRBJ2-5. Those with persistent Graves' had less TCR diversity than newly diagnosed patients.

Time point: newly diagnosed GD, antithyroid drugs for less than 3 months. Isolated PBMC RNA provided the starting material for the TCR library. This clonotype has a count of ten or more. The antigen remains unidentified. Germline CDR1 SGHTA, CDR2 FQGNSA. This CDR3 comprises 15 residues. V gave up 4 bases and J gave up 5 bases, with 16 bases separating them. Investigators prepared the TCR beta libraries by applying iRepertoire HTBI primers and Arm-PCR of CDR3 regions. Original methodology: Among the samples, 50 to 80 TRBV and some 15 TRBJ segments were identified. Using its own MiXCR run on the multiplex PCR reads, TCRdb lists one record per CDR3 protein. None of the V and J calls come from the authors' own analysis; TCRdb made them. The data contain about 500,000 distinct CDR3 sequences, 16% of them seen just once; the ten biggest clones take up more than 9%. In addition, the sample was reused for a study of T cells in Graves' hyperthyroidism and ophthalmopathy. As that study records: It was considered stable Graves' hyperthyroidism when ophthalmopathy did not progress within 18 months.

The rearrangement links TRBV7-2 to TRBJ2-3; D perhaps matches TRBD1 (5 bases). The material was peripheral blood mononuclear cells (PBMCs), obtained at new diagnosis, from a patient treated with antithyroid drugs. This receptor was taken from a middle-aged man with Graves disease. The CDR3 DNA reads as TGTGCCAGCAGCTATTATATAGGACAAATAGATACGCAGTATTTT. This sequence encodes CASSYYIGQIDTQYF.